These 10 T cell receptor beta chains came from one sample sequenced in a study of vaccination effects on CD4 cells after COVID-19. The method was immunoSEQ multiplex PCR; TCRdb's version includes in-frame clones alone and lacks a portion of them. The sample has 50,000 or so clones, 50% to 70% seen once. No antigens are known for them. An approximately 10-day culture period preceded the isolation of CD4+ T cells. Sequencing was performed on CD4+ T cells from PBMCs cultured without peptide, taken before COVID-19 vaccination. Receptors originate from a human donor who received a COVID-19 vaccine.

The chain combines TRBV11-3 with TRBJ2-3; 8 bases fit TRBD2. The trim removed 1 base at V and 6 bases at J, leaving 6 bases unmatched. The CDR3 is made up of 15 amino acids. Germline V CDR1 and CDR2: SGHNT, YENEEA. Here the CDR3 reads CASSLAAGVGDTQYF. The DNA of the CDR3 is TGTGCCAGCAGCTTAGCAGCGGGAGTGGGTGATACGCAGTATTTT.

The J gene is TRBJ2-7, the V gene TRBV7-2; D possibly corresponds to TRBD1 (7 bases). The germline CDR1 and CDR2 sequences are SGHTA and FQGNSA. CDR3 size: 15 residues. Deletions cut 5 bases from V and 3 bases from J, with 17 bases between. This CDR3 reads CASSPGGAGGYEQYF. The CDR3 region has the DNA TGTGCCAGCAGCCCAGGAGGGGCAGGGGGCTACGAGCAGTACTTC. Full variable domain (missing parts from reference TRBV7-2 and TRBJ2-7): GAGVSQSPSNKVTEKGKDVELRCDPISGHTALYWYRQSLGQGLEFLIYFQGNSAPDKSGLPSDRFSAERTGGSVSTLTIQRTQQEDSAVYLCASSPGGAGGYEQYFGPGTRLTVT.

Written as DNA, the CDR3 is TGTGCCAGCAGCGTAGCTGGGACTAGTCACAATGAGCAGTTCTTC. Translating it yields CASSVAGTSHNEQFF. The gene calls are TRBV9 and TRBJ2-1; 8 bases line up with TRBD2. The CDR3 runs 15 residues. The V gene's germline CDR1 is SGDLS and CDR2 YYNGEE. Trimming removed 0 bases from V and 5 bases from J; junction bases left unmatched: 4.

A remark on this clone: Germline and junction disagree at one end, which may indicate a read error. This sequence joins TRBV19 and TRBJ1-2; tentatively, D is TRBD1 (5 bases). Germline values: CDR1 LNHDA, CDR2 SQIVND (reference sequence). This CDR3 contains 14 residues. CDR3: CASSIERGNSGYTF. CDR3 sequence (DNA): TGTGCCAGTAGTATAGAACGGGGCAACTCTGGCTACACCTTC. Using reference TRBV19 and TRBJ1-2 for the parts outside the CDR3, the full variable domain is DGGITQSPKYLFRKEGQNVTLSCEQNLNHDAMYWYRQDPGQGLRLIYYSQIVNDFQKGDIAEGYSVSREKKESFPLTVTSAQKNPTAFYLCASSIERGNSGYTFGSGTRLTVV.

This chain joins TRBV2 and TRBJ2-1; 8 nucleotides agree with TRBD2. V lost 6 bases, J lost 4 bases, and 8 bases stayed unmatched. The germline CDR1 and CDR2 sequences are SNHLY and FYNNEI. The CDR3 covers 15 residues. The CDR3 is CASRELAARYNEQFF. The CDR3 region has the DNA TGTGCCAGCAGGGAACTAGCGGCTAGGTACAATGAGCAGTTCTTC.

This clone came up a few times. The chain employs TRBV12-3 or TRBV12-4 and TRBJ1-2; D uncertain. This CDR3 has 11 residues. With 8 bases removed from V and 4 bases from J, the gap between germline ends came to 8 bases. CDR3 coding DNA: TGTGCCAGCTCGGAAGGCTATGGCTACACCTTC. Its protein is CASSEGYGYTF.

The V call is TRBV4-1, the J call TRBJ2-7; 9 bases map to TRBD1. From germline, CDR1 is MGHRA and CDR2 YSYEKL. With 8 bases clipped from V and 4 bases from J, the junction kept 6 bases outside the gene matches. The CDR3 spans 13 residues. The chain's CDR3 is CASGRDREYEQYF. CDR3 sequence (DNA): TGCGCCAGCGGCCGGGACAGGGAGTACGAGCAGTACTTC.

The CDR3 is CASSLASQTNYGYTF. CDR3 coding DNA: TGTGCCAGCAGCTTAGCGTCACAAACTAACTATGGCTACACCTTC. This chain uses TRBV7-2 with TRBJ1-2; D not resolved. The CDR3 sequence is 15 residues long. Germline-derived CDR1 and CDR2 are SGHTA and FQGNSA. Trimming removed 0 bases at V and 0 bases at J, with 8 bases between.

The chain carries TRBV6-2 or TRBV6-3 and TRBJ1-1, with TRBD1 as a possible D gene (6 bases). Germline CDR1 and CDR2: MNHEY and SVGEGT. V lost 4 bases, J lost 0 bases, and 12 bases lay in between. The CDR3 is 15 residues long. The CDR3 region is CASSWRGIMNTEAFF. CDR3 nucleotide sequence: TGTGCCAGCAGTTGGAGGGGGATCATGAACACTGAAGCTTTCTTT.

Concerning this clone: A read error may account for a junction end that differs from germline. The gene calls are TRBV28 and TRBJ2-7; the match to TRBD2 covers 16 bases. CDR3 size: 13 residues. CDR1 is MDHEN and CDR2 is SYDVKM in the germline V gene. The DNA of the CDR3 is TGTGCCAGCAGGCCGGGACTAGCGGGAGGGTGTTTCTTC. Protein sequence: CASRPGLAGGCFF.